The rows below give T cell receptor beta chains drawn from one sample of a study of metastatic and nonmetastatic thyroid tumors. TCRdb re-analyzed the PCR reads using MiXCR. The repertoire holds 10,000 to 13,000 clones, with roughly 28% as singletons. Material: tumor tissue. These receptors came from a male donor with papillary thyroid cancer or a benign thyroid nodule (not recorded which). Some clones in this sample may be carry-over from other donors' samples. The CDR3 runs from the conserved cysteine through the conserved F or W. D genes are given only for firm matches. The size entry is marked missing in some rows and otherwise reads once, few, many or a size class.

>large|TRBD1|TRBJ1-2|TRBV27
TGTGCCAGCAGTCTCATGACAGGGGGCACCTATGGCTACACCTTC
CASSLMTGGTYGYTF
>many|TRBD2|TRBJ2-5|TRBV4-1
TGCGCCAGCAGCCAAGAGAAAGAGCTAGCGGGAGGAGAGACCCAGTACTTC
CASSQEKELAGGETQYF
>medium-sized|TRBD1|TRBJ1-1|TRBV6-1
TGTGCCAGCAGTTCCCGGGGGACAGAATACATGAACACTGAAGCTTTCTTT
CASSSRGTEYMNTEAFF
>many|TRBD1|TRBJ1-4|TRBV20-1
TGCAGTGCTAGAGATTCAGCCTCGGGACAGGGGAAGAATGAAAAACTGTTTTTT
CSARDSASGQGKNEKLFF
>few|NA|TRBJ1-6|TRBV10-3
TGTGCCATCACGGGGGCCGCCGTTGATTCACCCCTCCACTTT
CAITGAAVDSPLHF
>large|TRBD1|TRBJ2-7|TRBV7-9
TGTGCCAGCAGCTTCGGACAGGGGAACGAGCAGTACTTC
CASSFGQGNEQYF
>medium-sized|TRBD1|TRBJ1-1|TRBV6-2/TRBV6-3
TGTGCCAGTGTACAGGGGCCAACCTTGAACACTGAAGCTTTCTTT
CASVQGPTLNTEAFF
>NA|NA|TRBJ1-2|TRBV24-1
TGTGCCACCAGTGGCAGGGCCCAGGGCTACACCTTC
CATSGRAQGYTF
>NA|NA|TRBJ1-1|TRBV30
TGTGCCTGGAGTGTCTTTGGGCAGGGAATGGCTTTCTTT
CAWSVFGQGMAFF
>many|NA|TRBJ1-3|TRBV5-4
TGTGCCAGCAGCTCCTGGGGAGCTGGAAACACCATATATTTT
CASSSWGAGNTIYF